This T cell receptor (beta chain) appears in the sequencing data of a study of cytomegalovirus exposure and HLA in healthy donors listed by TCRdb under 2017. At the level of the whole study: According to an earlier analysis of 587 of the donors, 150 million to 200 million T cells yielded roughly 100 million unique TCR beta sequences and 276 Gb of sequence data. Around 330 gigabases of sequencing data and approximately 91 million unique TCR sequences made up an early release that covered 500 to 650 HLA-typed donors. Among the approximately 400 genotyped donors, around 81% belonged to the genetic ancestry cluster associated with self-reported Caucasian donors. The study was designed to test whether signatures of past pathogen exposure could be identified by cataloging public T cell receptors. The study profiled the T cell repertoires of fewer than 850 subjects by immunosequencing and related them to cytomegalovirus serostatus. Along with the 666-subject first cohort, a separate validation cohort of over a hundred different subjects was used. High-throughput TCR immunosequencing, statistical association of individual TCRs with disease status, and machine learning were combined to predict cytomegalovirus infection status. In a later analysis, previously published TCR beta repertoires from 550 to 750 donors were re-analyzed and high-resolution HLA genotyping was added so that TCR occurrence patterns could be studied. Rather than drawing on any new phenotypic data, the later analysis identified candidate immune exposures from TCR beta sequences and the way those sequences occurred across donors. In an earlier analysis of roughly 580 of the donors, high-throughput TCR beta sequencing was used to judge whether each TCR beta V gene segment behaved as functional or pseudogenic. Alongside the repertoire data, information on donor age, sex, ethnicity and CMV serostatus was compiled. In a later genetic analysis, genome-wide SNP genotypes for about 55% of the roughly 700 donors were used, and that subset was treated as a discovery cohort. Every discovery cohort repertoire had been produced on one sequencing platform. Both class I and class II loci were covered by HLA typing, at four-digit resolution. The number of typed donors differed by locus: 629-630 for A, B, C, DRB1 and DQB1; about 520 for DQA1; 606 for DPA1; and approximately 450 for DPB1. Four to six DR-DQ haplotypes were handled as single units for association and clustering because linkage in the cohort was strong. Across some 400 genotyped donors of the cohort, an average of 235,054 unique TCR beta nucleotide sequences per donor were sequenced, and approximately 17% of those sequences were non-productive. What the research found in general, with its limitations: In a later analysis, 16,951 TCR beta sequences were associated with specific HLA alleles at a false discovery rate of 0.05. A later analysis found that most CMV-associated TCR beta chains appeared HLA-restricted, with HLA associations seemingly driven largely by CMV exposure. Cytomegalovirus status was reported to be diagnosed by the classifier with high specificity and sensitivity in both the original and validation cohorts. This cohort had only TCR beta chains sequenced, and the lack of alpha or paired-chain data limited which features could be detected. V-gene and J-gene trimming of TCR beta chains was associated with a missense DCLRE1C variant in a later genetic analysis, and the association was replicated in an independent cohort. A later analysis reported that several top co-occurrence clusters appeared linked to parvovirus B19, influenza, CMV and Epstein-Barr virus. Assigning TCR associations to individual alleles was difficult when HLA alleles, especially DR and DQ, strongly co-occurred. In a later analysis, HLA-associated TCR beta chains were found to be more clonally expanded and to have lower generation probabilities than equally common non-associated chains. Because HLA typing was unavailable for some donors at each locus, only the typed subset was used in association tests. In vitro tests confirmed that three of the cytomegalovirus-associated TCR beta chains recognize cytomegalovirus antigens. Linkage disequilibrium might explain the correlated functional status among segregating V segments, but an unknown experimental factor could not be ruled out. A cluster of highly shared sequence variants was judged likely to represent a technical artifact of the sequencing pipeline. A later genetic analysis reported fewer N-insertions in productive TCRs among donors in an Asian-associated ancestry cluster than the approximately 700-donor mean. Immune exposure information for the cohort was limited to CMV serostatus. Some IMGT-functional V segments, including TRBV6-2 and TRBV6-3, could not be told apart with the 87-base-pair reads, so those segments were excluded. While some public TCRs were present in many individuals, most TCR sequences turned up only very rarely across donors. A further reported finding was that TCR beta sequences accurately predicted the HLA-A and HLA-B alleles for most subjects in the first cohort. According to the authors, the approach could potentially be generalized to other disease states and immunological phenotypes. Some 15 rarely observed V segments, including chromosome 9 orphons, were excluded from the earlier analysis of approximately 500 of the donors because counts were too low. A total of roughly 160 TCR beta chains were listed by the study as associated with cytomegalovirus. An earlier analysis of approximately 540 of the donors showed that most TCR beta V segments appeared in productive rearrangements either about 87% or about 30% of the time, which broadly matched IMGT annotations. A later analysis found that TCR association rates varied across HLA loci, with DRB1 alleles showing the most associated TCRs and HLA-C alleles the fewest. Sequencing depth was assumed to be roughly uniform across donors in the presence/absence analyses, though that assumption may not hold.

Note on this clone: This receptor's antigen is unknown. Base-call qualities are not available, and no considerably larger clone is one nucleotide away.

In total, approximately 700 healthy bone marrow donors made up the cohort. All cohort members were sampled while nominally healthy, although unrecorded immune exposures were likely present. The donor tested CMV seropositive and was one of the 289 seropositive cohort members. Every donor gave a peripheral blood sample, and the peripheral blood mononuclear cells from that sample were used for TCR beta sequencing. Genomic DNA extraction from the blood cell samples was performed with the Qiagen DNeasy Blood Extraction Kit. CDR1 and CDR2 are read off the germline V gene as MGHRA and YSYEKL. Reading from cysteine to phenylalanine, the CDR3 counts 18 amino acids. Left in the record is the CDR3 DNA by itself, 54 bases read in frame from the first base. The germline V end is reduced by 0 bases and the J end by 2 bases; junction bases left unmatched: 4. The library was obtained by the immunoSEQ multiplex PCR assay. For the multiplex PCR, a mixture combining 60 forward primers for TCR Vbeta segments and 13 reverse primers for TCR Jbeta segments was used. The CDR3 region of rearranged TCR beta genes was amplified from genomic DNA by a multiplex PCR assay. The Illumina HiSeq System was used to sequence the amplified TCR beta libraries as 87-base-pair reads. The paper's data handling went like this. A later analysis counted about 80 million unique TCR beta chains across the approximately 700 repertoires, and roughly 11 million of these chains were shared by at least two donors. Raw reads were error-corrected and collapsed into unique sequences with a nearest-neighbor algorithm that merged closely related sequences to remove PCR and sequencing errors. CDR3 sequences were aligned to IMGT reference sequences to assign V, D and J gene segments. For a sequence to be retained, a match of at least six nucleotides to both a V gene segment and a J gene segment was required. Rearrangements were called productive when the CDR3 lacked stop codons and stayed in frame with V and J; all others were non-productive. Following IMGT convention, CDR3 was defined as the stretch from the second conserved V-encoded cysteine up to the conserved J-encoded phenylalanine. Sequences without an unambiguous match to a single V gene segment were excluded from the earlier analysis of several hundred of the donors. In an earlier analysis of approximately 500 of the donors, a V segment was called functional when productive rearrangements were above 56.7%, and segregating when the standard deviation between donors exceeded 5%. A statistical classification framework was built for diagnosing cytomegalovirus status from the catalog of TCR beta chain sequences. A later analysis assigned V and J genes by comparing TCR nucleotide sequences with IMGT/GENE-DB human TR gene sequences. The TCRdist pipeline was used in a later analysis to assign CDR3 sequences and most-parsimonious VDJ recombination scenarios. In a later analysis, every TCR beta chain was defined by the combination of its CDR3 amino acid sequence and its V-gene family, and reads without a unique V-gene family were dropped. A later analysis removed roughly 590 highly shared, low-generation-probability nucleotide sequences to deal with suspected cross-contamination and a sequencing artifact. A later analysis calculated a clonal expansion index for each public chain from normalized within-repertoire ranks of inferred template counts. In a later analysis, generation probabilities were computed with a VDJ recombination model fitted to out-of-frame rearrangements, and the resulting probabilities were checked against IGoR. In a later analysis, hypergeometric tests were used to score TCR-TCR, TCR-HLA and TCR-CMV co-occurrence, with a repertoire-size bias correction applied to TCR pairs. False discovery rates were estimated in a later analysis by permuting HLA or CMV assignments 20 times. In a later analysis, co-occurring TCRs were grouped with DBSCAN, and TCRdist sequence similarity was added when clustering was performed within HLA-allele-positive subsets. Repertoires with fewer than 30,000 or more than 120,000 public chains were left out of co-occurrence clustering, as were four to six repertoires with anomalous nucleotide sharing. Here the immuneACCESS table is served through TCRdb, limited to in-frame sequences with V and J called. Missing clones are a known gap in these copies; in checked studies unresolved V genes cover under half, and the rest lacks a known reason. V, J and clone size are taken as reported in that table, and D and trimming were inferred from the DNA itself. The sample table contains hundreds of thousands of clones; only one count was recorded for more than 75% of them. Roughly 6% of the sample goes to the ten largest clones.

This clonotype was obtained from a man aged 40-49 years in good health and CMV-seropositive. Sequencing input: PBMCs. Recombination connected TRBV4-1 to TRBJ2-6, with 10 junctional bases fitting TRBD2. For the CDR3, the sequence is CASSQDPSGSPGANVLTF. The nucleotide sequence reads as follows: TGCGCCAGCAGCCAAGACCCTAGCGGGAGCCCTGGGGCCAACGTCCTGACTTTC.